These 29 T cell receptor beta chains were sequenced from one sample in a study of shared clonotypes between healthy human individuals. TCRdb keeps only in-frame clones here, not all; method: immunoSEQ multiplex PCR. Altogether some 2 million clones are present, 85% to 95% being singletons, with the ten largest covering about 1.1%. The naive CD8 fraction comprised CD45RO-negative cells positively selected for CCR7 and excluded terminally differentiated effector memory CD45RA+ cells. Sequencing was performed on naive CD8+ T cells sorted from blood. These receptors originate from a man younger than 30 in good health.

The V gene is TRBV10-3, the J gene TRBJ2-7; TRBD1 might be the D (6 bases). V lost 3 bases and J lost 5, with 14 bases in between. Germline V gene lookup returns CDR1 ENHRY and CDR2 SYGVKD. This CDR3 has 14 amino acids. The CDR3 DNA reads as TGTGCCATCAGTGAATACAGGGATGCAGACGAGCAGTACTTC. Protein: CAISEYRDADEQYF.

This chain joins TRBV2 and TRBJ2-3; 7 nucleotides match TRBD1. Germline-derived CDR1 and CDR2 are SNHLY and FYNNEI. The V and J ends lost 8 bases and 4 bases, in that order; junction bases with no gene match: 12. The CDR3 has 15 residues. DNA for the CDR3: TGTGCCAGCGGTCTGGCAGGGGGACGGTCAGATACGCAGTATTTT. It specifies CASGLAGGRSDTQYF.

The chain uses TRBV11-1 and TRBJ2-2, with D hard to call. The CDR3 length is 16 residues. Germline CDR1 reads SGHAT; CDR2 reads FQDESV (reference sequence). V lost 1 base to trimming and J lost 4 bases, with 13 bases between them. In DNA, the CDR3 is TGTGCCAGCAGCTTAGAGAGGTCAGTCCCCACCGGGGAGCTGTTTTTT. Its translation is CASSLERSVPTGELFF.

On this clone: The same CDR3 can be traced to other DNA sequences in this sample. The chain is built from TRBV9 and TRBJ1-4; no clear D. Germline V lookup: CDR1 SGDLS, CDR2 YYNGEE. The CDR3 is 13 residues long. The ends were cut back, 2 bases at V and 5 bases at J, with 7 bases in the middle. The CDR3 is CASSVDVNEKLFF. The CDR3 nucleotides are TGTGCCAGCAGCGTGGACGTGAATGAAAAACTGTTTTTT.

The V and J genes are TRBV10-3 and TRBJ2-3; D may be TRBD2 (6 bases). With 4 bases removed from V and 4 bases from J, the gap between germline ends came to 12 bases. From germline, CDR1 is ENHRY and CDR2 SYGVKD. The CDR3 runs to 14 residues. Written as DNA, the CDR3 is TGTGCCATCAGTGGCGGGGTTAGGCCAGATACGCAGTATTTT. Translated, it gives CAISGGVRPDTQYF.

The CDR3 nucleotides are TGTGCCAGCAGCTTAGGGGGTTTAGGTAGCGGGATAACCGGGGAGCTGTTTTTT. It yields the protein CASSLGGLGSGITGELFF. The chain combines TRBV7-2 with TRBJ2-2; 8 bases match TRBD2. Germline V lookup: CDR1 SGHTA, CDR2 FQGNSA. The V and J ends lost 1 base and 5 bases, in that order; junction bases with no gene match: 12. The CDR3 has 18 residues.

This chain connects TRBV28 to TRBJ1-1; 7 bases match TRBD1. Germline CDR1 MDHEN, CDR2 SYDVKM. The CDR3 sequence is 13 residues long. Trimming removed 3 bases from V and 7 bases from J; junction bases left unmatched: 5. The CDR3 bases are TGTGCCAGCAGTTTTACTGGACAGGTTGAAGCTTTCTTT. Amino acid sequence: CASSFTGQVEAFF.

The V call is TRBV6-5, the J call TRBJ2-1; the match to TRBD1 covers 9 bases. This CDR3 has 15 amino acids. The germline V gene encodes CDR1 MNHEY and CDR2 SVGAGI. The junction had 11 bases not matched to a gene; V was cut back by 5 bases and J by 9 bases. The CDR3 bases are TGTGCCAGCAGTCCTACAGGGGGCATCAGGAGTGAGCAGTTCTTC. Residues: CASSPTGGIRSEQFF.

The chain couples TRBV15 to TRBJ1-2, with D hard to call. The V gene lost 0 bases and the J gene lost 6 bases, with 11 bases spanning the gap. Per the germline V gene, CDR1 is LNHNV and CDR2 is YYDKDF (reference sequence). The CDR3 runs 14 residues. The CDR3 is CATSRDTELHGYTF. The CDR3 DNA reads as TGTGCCACCAGCAGAGATACAGAACTCCATGGCTACACCTTC.

The rearrangement links TRBV9 to TRBJ2-3; 8 positions match TRBD2. After removal of 10 bases from V and 2 bases from J, the junction contained 12 bases not matched to a gene. Germline V lookup: CDR1 SGDLS, CDR2 YYNGEE. This CDR3 comprises 15 residues. The CDR3 here is CASRATGGPTDTQYF. CDR3 DNA sequence: TGTGCCTCCAGGGCAACGGGAGGGCCCACAGATACGCAGTATTTT.

The chain is built from TRBV28 and TRBJ1-6, with a tentative D call TRBD1 (5 bases). Trimming took 2 bases from V and 4 from J, leaving 12 bases between them. The CDR3 length is 16 residues. Germline-derived CDR1 and CDR2 are MDHEN and SYDVKM. The CDR3 is CASSLPSTVYNSPLHF. CDR3 bases: TGTGCCAGCAGTTTACCCTCGACAGTTTATAATTCACCCCTCCACTTT.

The CDR3 is CSVEPPLNNYGYTF. The CDR3 DNA follows: TGCAGCGTTGAACCACCCCTCAACAACTATGGCTACACCTTC. The genes are TRBV29-1 and TRBJ1-2; D is undetermined. This CDR3 has 14 residues. Between the trimmed V and J ends, which lost 2 bases and 2 bases, there was a span of 12 bases. Germline CDR1 is SQVTM and CDR2 is ANQGSEA.

The chain uses TRBV5-4 and TRBJ1-1, with D possibly being TRBD1 (5 bases). The CDR3 is made up of 15 amino acids. CDR1 and CDR2 (germline): SGHNT, YYREEE (reference sequence). The V end was cut by 5 bases, the J end by 3 bases, with 17 bases between. The CDR3 DNA reads TGTGCCAGCAGATTGCGAAACGGGGGGGACACTGAAGCTTTCTTT. Protein product: CASRLRNGGDTEAFF.

V usage is TRBV7-8 and J usage is TRBJ1-5, with TRBD1 matching over 9 bases. Trimming cost V 2 bases and J 6 bases; bases outside gene matches: 5. The CDR3 spans 15 residues. The V gene's germline CDR1 is SGHVS and CDR2 FQNEAQ. For the CDR3, the DNA is TGTGCCAGCAGCTTACCCGGGACAGGGCCTCAGCCCCAGCATTTT. Encoded protein: CASSLPGTGPQPQHF.

This sequence joins TRBV5-1 and TRBJ1-5, with 7 bases identical to TRBD1. V lost 1 base to trimming and J lost 8 bases; unmatched junction nucleotides: 3. The CDR3 consists of 13 residues. Looked up from germline, CDR1 is SGHRS and CDR2 is YFSETQ. The CDR3 region is CASSLRGQEPQHF. The CDR3 nucleotides are TGCGCCAGCAGCTTGAGGGGGCAGGAGCCCCAGCATTTT.

This clone has only one observation. This chain uses TRBV6-1 with TRBJ1-2; TRBD1 aligns across 7 bases. The trim removed 5 bases at V and 3 bases at J, leaving 9 bases unmatched. Germline V gene data show CDR1 as MNHNS and CDR2 as SASEGT. The CDR3 is 15 amino acids. The CDR3 is CASSPNRQGDYGYTF. CDR3 DNA sequence: TGTGCCAGCAGTCCCAATAGACAGGGAGACTATGGCTACACCTTC.

J is TRBJ2-5 and V is TRBV5-1; no reliable D call. The CDR3 is 11 residues long. Germline CDR1 SGHRS, CDR2 YFSETQ. The V end was cut by 6 bases, the J end by 5 bases, with 8 bases between. This chain's CDR3 is CASTHGETQYF. As DNA, the CDR3 is TGCGCCAGCACGCATGGGGAGACCCAGTACTTC.

Turning to this clone: The sample holds other DNA sequences that translate to the same CDR3. The V and J genes are TRBV6-1 and TRBJ2-7, with 14 bases fitting TRBD2. The CDR3 is made up of 14 amino acids. The V gene's germline CDR1 is MNHNS and CDR2 SASEGT. The V segment lost 1 base and the J segment 7 bases; nucleotides outside the gene matches: 0. The CDR3 DNA reads TGTGCCAGCAGTGAAGGGACTAGCGGGGGGGAGCAGTACTTC. This sequence encodes CASSEGTSGGEQYF.

This clone was recorded once. CDR3 DNA: TGTGCCATCAGGACTAGCGGGGCCCTCTACAATGAGCAGTTCTTC. It encodes CAIRTSGALYNEQFF. The chain is built from TRBV10-3 and TRBJ2-1; TRBD2 matches at 11 bases. Germline V lookup: CDR1 ENHRY, CDR2 SYGVKD. Germline trimming cut 6 bases from V and 3 bases from J; bases unmatched to any gene: 4. This CDR3 is 15 amino acids long.

V gene TRBV9 combines with J gene TRBJ1-2; no clear D. Germline V gives CDR1 SGDLS, CDR2 YYNGEE. The CDR3 contains 13 residues. The germline V and J ends were trimmed by 0 bases and 6 bases, with 9 bases remaining between them. CDR3 in DNA: TGTGCCAGCAGCGTAGTTGAACGTCATGGCTACACCTTC. Its protein product is CASSVVERHGYTF.

This chain joins TRBV27 and TRBJ2-7; maybe TRBD2 (6 bases). Germline CDR1 and CDR2: MNHEY and SMNVEV (reference sequence). V lost 8 bases and J lost 1, with 15 bases in between. The CDR3 is made up of 14 amino acids. CDR3 nucleotides: TGTGCCAGCGGAGGGCTCGACAATTCCTACGAGCAGTACTTC. Translating gives CASGGLDNSYEQYF.

This clone showed up just once. The chain employs TRBV5-4 and TRBJ2-7; tentatively, D is TRBD1 (6 bases). Germline CDR1 reads SGHNT; CDR2 reads YYREEE (reference sequence). This CDR3 contains 14 residues. V shed 4 bases and J shed 6 bases, with 17 bases lying between them. CDR3 coding DNA: TGTGCCAGCAGCCTCTACAGGGACGGTGGCGAGCAGTACTTC. Translated: CASSLYRDGGEQYF.

This clone has only one observation. The chain has TRBV4-1 and TRBJ1-3; 7 nucleotides agree with TRBD1. Germline CDR1 and CDR2: MGHRA and YSYEKL. J lost 8 bases, V lost 1 base, and 11 bases had no gene match. This CDR3 has 16 amino acids. The CDR3 loop reads CASSQGWDSDSDTIYF. CDR3 sequence (DNA): TGCGCCAGCAGCCAAGGCTGGGACAGCGACTCGGACACCATATATTTT.

This clone occurred many times. The chain recombines TRBV6-5 with TRBJ2-7; the match to TRBD2 covers 10 bases. Germline V gene sequence: CDR1 MNHEY, CDR2 SVGAGI. V was pared by 0 bases and J by 5 bases, with 7 bases of the junction left unmatched. This CDR3 is 16 amino acids long. CDR3 in DNA: TGTGCCAGCAGTTACTCTGAGGGACTAGCGAGAGACGAGCAGTACTTC. It is translated as CASSYSEGLARDEQYF.

Details on this clone: The sample has other DNA sequences that encode this CDR3 too. The CDR3 DNA reads TGTGCCAGCAGTCCCTGGACTAGCGGGGGGGATGAGCAGTTCTTC. It yields the protein CASSPWTSGGDEQFF. The V gene is TRBV6-5, the J gene TRBJ2-1, with 15 bases fitting TRBD2. Trimming removed 5 bases from V and 8 bases from J; junction bases left unmatched: 4. CDR3 length equals 15 residues. CDR1 is MNHEY and CDR2 is SVGAGI in the germline V gene.

The gene calls are TRBV5-4 and TRBJ2-3; D is ambiguous. Trimming cost V 1 base and J 6 bases, with 3 bases left between them. This CDR3 contains 11 residues. Germline V gene lookup returns CDR1 SGHNT and CDR2 YYREEE (reference sequence). The CDR3 loop reads CASSLMDTQYF. The DNA for the CDR3 is TGTGCCAGCAGCTTGATGGATACGCAGTATTTT.

V and J are TRBV28 and TRBJ2-7; TRBD1 agrees at 9 bases. Germline V gives CDR1 MDHEN, CDR2 SYDVKM. The J segment lost 1 base and the V segment lost 6 bases, leaving 7 bases of the junction unmatched. The CDR3 totals 15 residues. DNA for the CDR3: TGTGCCAGCAGCGACCGGGACAGGGCGTCCTACGAGCAGTACTTC. This gives the protein CASSDRDRASYEQYF.

Regarding this clone: This sample includes further DNA sequences coding for the same CDR3. This chain joins TRBV6-1 and TRBJ2-7, with D unclear. The V gene's germline CDR1 is MNHNS and CDR2 SASEGT. Trimming took off 2 bases at V and 2 bases at J, with 4 bases between the two ends. The CDR3 contains 12 residues. CDR3 coding DNA: TGTGCCAGCAGTGAACATCCCTACGAGCAGTACTTC. This translates into CASSEHPYEQYF.

The chain recombines TRBV19 with TRBJ2-3, with D unclear. CDR3 length: 16 amino acids. The V and J ends lost 6 bases and 0 bases respectively, with 16 bases between them. CDR1 LNHDA and CDR2 SQIVND come from the germline V gene (reference sequence). The chain's CDR3 is CASSQGRAPSTDTQYF. DNA of the CDR3: TGTGCCAGTAGCCAAGGAAGGGCACCTAGCACAGATACGCAGTATTTT.